This TCR beta chain was retrieved from a study of cytomegalovirus exposure and HLA in healthy donors. Whole-study results and caveats: Reported performance of the classifier showed diagnosis of cytomegalovirus status with high specificity and sensitivity.

The donors formed part of the roughly 120-subject validation cohort, distinct from the approximately 640-subject first cohort. The repertoire was sequenced with immunoSEQ multiplex PCR; TCRdb's copy has only in-frame clones and lacks some. The sample lists tens of thousands of clones, roughly 96% occurring once. V lost 8 bases to trimming and J lost 3 bases, with 16 bases between them. Germline values: CDR1 KGHSH, CDR2 LQKENI. The CDR3 is 14 amino acids. Concerning this clone itself: Its antigen is unidentified.

J is TRBJ1-1 and V is TRBV18; tentative D call: TRBD1 (5 bases). The sequence came from a man aged 18 to 35 in good health and CMV-seronegative. Sequenced sample: PBMCs. CDR3 in amino acids: CASRRGAEDTEAFF. CDR3 bases: TGTGCCAGCCGCCGCGGGGCTGAGGACACTGAAGCTTTCTTT.